This T cell receptor (beta chain) was captured by sequencing in a study of blood T cell repertoires in COVID-19 (dated by TCRdb to between 2020 and 2021). Background for the entire study: The collaborator samples originated in the United States, Italy and Spain and spanned the acute and convalescent phases of COVID-19. Samples were obtained from the ongoing ImmuneRACE study (first 160 participants) and from 1,254 subjects provided by 6 global collaborators. The sample metadata nearly always contained a de-identified subject ID, COVID-19 status, age in years and sex. The repertoires were made available in a free public database intended to serve as a resource for research on the immune response to SARS-CoV-2. The dataset comprised deeply sampled blood TCRbeta repertoires from subjects exposed to, actively infected with, or recovered from COVID-19. HLA class I and class II types, where available, came from metadata supplied by the sample provider rather than from assay-based typing. The material from the prospective study consisted of cDNA or gDNA derived from T cells, B-cell-depleted T cells, or PBMCs. What the research found in general, with its limitations: The amount of clinical and demographic metadata varied by source and participant and was provided uncurated.

V is trimmed back by 0 bases and J by 5 bases, and the junction contains 5 bases that no gene match accounts for. Measured from the cysteine to the phenylalanine, the CDR3 is 15 residues long. Only CDR3 DNA remains: 45 bases, in frame from the first base. CDR1 SGHDT and CDR2 YYEEEE are derived from the germline V gene. Each collaborating institution followed its own protocols to collect whole blood in K2EDTA tubes. For TCRbeta analysis, collaborator samples were shipped as frozen whole blood, as isolated PBMCs, or as DNA extracted from either sample type. A note on this clone: The antigen it recognizes is unknown. Nothing much larger sits one base from this clone, and base qualities are not available.

TCRbeta CDR3 regions were amplified from genomic DNA by means of the immunoSEQ Assay, a bias-controlled multiplex PCR. In the original analysis: Within the assay, amplification of reference gene primers was used to estimate how many nucleated cells each sample contained. Sequence reads were collapsed and filtered to measure the absolute abundance of every unique TCRbeta CDR3 rearrangement. For each sample, productive Simpson clonality was calculated as the square root of Simpson's diversity index over productive rearrangements. Held by TCRdb, this immuneACCESS table contains in-frame sequences only and omits some clones. Under half of the omission traces to an unresolved V gene where checked; the cause of the rest is unknown. D and trimming come from the DNA, and the V and J calls and clone size come from that table. This sample is represented by roughly 250,000 clones; around 81% of them were singletons. The top ten hold just under 6.5% of the sample.

The sample taken for sequencing was peripheral blood. The chain was built from TRBV5-6 and TRBJ1-2; 9 middle bases align to TRBD1. The clonotype was recovered from a woman in her sixties with active or convalescent COVID-19. The CDR3 sequence is CASSLGWGTGYGYTF. The nucleotide sequence is given as TGTGCCAGCAGCTTGGGCTGGGGGACAGGGTATGGCTACACCTTC.